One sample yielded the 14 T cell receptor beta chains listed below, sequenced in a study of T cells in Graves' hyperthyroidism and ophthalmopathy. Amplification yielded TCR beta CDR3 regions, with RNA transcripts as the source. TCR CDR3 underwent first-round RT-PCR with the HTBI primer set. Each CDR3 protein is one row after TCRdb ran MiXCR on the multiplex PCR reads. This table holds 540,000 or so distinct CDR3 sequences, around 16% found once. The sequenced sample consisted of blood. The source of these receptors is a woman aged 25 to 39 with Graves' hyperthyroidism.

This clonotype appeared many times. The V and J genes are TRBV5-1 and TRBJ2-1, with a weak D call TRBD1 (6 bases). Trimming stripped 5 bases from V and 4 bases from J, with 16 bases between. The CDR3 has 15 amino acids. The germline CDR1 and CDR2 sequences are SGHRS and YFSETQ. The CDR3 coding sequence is TGCGCCAGCAGAAAAACGGGACAAGAATACAATGAGCAGTTCTTC. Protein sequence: CASRKTGQEYNEQFF.

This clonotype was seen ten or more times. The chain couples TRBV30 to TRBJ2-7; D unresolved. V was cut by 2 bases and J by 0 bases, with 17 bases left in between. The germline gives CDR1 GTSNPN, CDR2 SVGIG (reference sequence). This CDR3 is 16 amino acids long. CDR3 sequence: CAWSFFGPYDSYEQYF. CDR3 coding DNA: TGTGCCTGGAGTTTCTTCGGGCCCTATGACTCCTACGAGCAGTACTTC.

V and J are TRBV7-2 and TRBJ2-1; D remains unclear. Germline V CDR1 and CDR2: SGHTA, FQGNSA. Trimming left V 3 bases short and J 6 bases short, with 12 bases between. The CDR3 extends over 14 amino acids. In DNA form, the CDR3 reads TGTGCCAGCAGCTTCACGGGCCCCGGCAATGAGCAGTTCTTC. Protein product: CASSFTGPGNEQFF.

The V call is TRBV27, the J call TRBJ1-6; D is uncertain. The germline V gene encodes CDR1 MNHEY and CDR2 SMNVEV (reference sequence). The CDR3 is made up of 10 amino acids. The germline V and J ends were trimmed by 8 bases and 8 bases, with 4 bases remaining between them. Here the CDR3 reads CASGHSPLHF. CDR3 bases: TGTGCCAGCGGGCATTCACCCCTCCACTTT.

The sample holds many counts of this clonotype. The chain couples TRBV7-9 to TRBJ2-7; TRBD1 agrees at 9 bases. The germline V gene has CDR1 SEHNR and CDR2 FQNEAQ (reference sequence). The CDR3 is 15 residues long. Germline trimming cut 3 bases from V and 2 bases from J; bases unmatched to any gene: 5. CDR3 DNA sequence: TGTGCCAGCAGCTTGGGGACAGGGTGGGCCTACGAGCAGTACTTC. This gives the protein CASSLGTGWAYEQYF. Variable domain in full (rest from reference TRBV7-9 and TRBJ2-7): DTGVSQNPRHKITKRGQNVTFRCDPISEHNRLYWYRQTLGQGPEFLTYFQNEAQLEKSRLLSDRFSAERPKGSFSTLEIQRTEQGDSAMYLCASSLGTGWAYEQYFGPGTRLTVT.

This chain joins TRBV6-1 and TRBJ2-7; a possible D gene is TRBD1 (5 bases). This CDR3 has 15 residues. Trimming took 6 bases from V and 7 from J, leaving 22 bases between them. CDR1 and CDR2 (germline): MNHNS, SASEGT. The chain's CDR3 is CASRERGKRLLEQYF. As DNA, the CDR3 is TGTGCCAGCAGAGAAAGGGGAAAAAGGCTATTGGAGCAGTACTTC.

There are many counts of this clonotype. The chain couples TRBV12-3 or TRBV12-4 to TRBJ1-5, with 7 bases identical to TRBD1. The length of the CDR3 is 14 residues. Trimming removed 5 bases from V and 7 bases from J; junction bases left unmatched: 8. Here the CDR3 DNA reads TGTGCCAGCAGTCTATCGACAGGGCGGCAGCCCCAGCATTTT. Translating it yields CASSLSTGRQPQHF.

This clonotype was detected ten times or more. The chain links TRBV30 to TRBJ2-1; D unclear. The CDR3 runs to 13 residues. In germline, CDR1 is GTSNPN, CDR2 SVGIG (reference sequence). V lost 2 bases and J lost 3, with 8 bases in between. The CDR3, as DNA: TGTGCCTGGAGTCGCCGCCTCTACAATGAGCAGTTCTTC. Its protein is CAWSRRLYNEQFF. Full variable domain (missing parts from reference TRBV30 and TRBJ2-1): SQTIHQWPATLVQPVGSPLSLECTVEGTSNPNLYWYRQAAGRGLQLLFYSVGIGQISSEVPQNLSASRPQDRQFILSSKKLLLSDSGFYLCAWSRRLYNEQFFGPGTRLTVL.

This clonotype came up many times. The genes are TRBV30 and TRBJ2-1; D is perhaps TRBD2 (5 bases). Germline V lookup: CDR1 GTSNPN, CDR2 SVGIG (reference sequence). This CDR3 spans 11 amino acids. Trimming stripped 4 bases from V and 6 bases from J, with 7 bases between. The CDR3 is CAWTRGNEQFF. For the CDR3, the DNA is TGTGCCTGGACTCGGGGCAATGAGCAGTTCTTC.

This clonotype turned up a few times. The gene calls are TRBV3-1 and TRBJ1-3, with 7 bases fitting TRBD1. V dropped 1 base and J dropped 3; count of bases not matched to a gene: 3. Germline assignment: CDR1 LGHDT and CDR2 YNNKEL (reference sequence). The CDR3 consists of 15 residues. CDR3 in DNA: TGTGCCAGCAGCCAAGGACAGGGAGGTGGAAACACCATATATTTT. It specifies CASSQGQGGGNTIYF.

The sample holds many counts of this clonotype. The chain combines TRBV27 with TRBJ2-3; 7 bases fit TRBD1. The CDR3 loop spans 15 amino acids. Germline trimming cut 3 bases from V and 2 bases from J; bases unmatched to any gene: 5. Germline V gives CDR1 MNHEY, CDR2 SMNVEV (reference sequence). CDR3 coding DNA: TGTGCCAGCAGTTTTCGGGACAGTCACACAGATACGCAGTATTTT. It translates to CASSFRDSHTDTQYF.

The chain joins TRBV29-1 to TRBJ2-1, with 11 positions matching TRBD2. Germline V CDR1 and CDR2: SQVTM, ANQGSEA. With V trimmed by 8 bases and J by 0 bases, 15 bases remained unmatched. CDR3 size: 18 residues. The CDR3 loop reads CSTVGGLAAKSSYNEQFF. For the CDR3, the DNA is TGCAGCACCGTAGGGGGACTAGCGGCAAAGAGCTCCTACAATGAGCAGTTCTTC.

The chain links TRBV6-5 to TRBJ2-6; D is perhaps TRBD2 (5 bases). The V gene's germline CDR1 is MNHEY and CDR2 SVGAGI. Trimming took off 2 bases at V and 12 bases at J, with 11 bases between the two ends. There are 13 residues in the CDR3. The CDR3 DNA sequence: TGTGCCAGCAGTTACGACGGAGGCCTCGTCCTGACTTTC. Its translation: CASSYDGGLVLTF.

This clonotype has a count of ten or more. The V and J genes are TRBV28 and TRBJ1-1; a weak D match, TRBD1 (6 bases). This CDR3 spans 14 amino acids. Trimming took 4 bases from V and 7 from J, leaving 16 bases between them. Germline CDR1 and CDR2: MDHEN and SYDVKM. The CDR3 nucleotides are TGTGCCAGCAGTTCACAGGGCTCCTGGGGTGAAGCTTTCTTT. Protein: CASSSQGSWGEAFF.